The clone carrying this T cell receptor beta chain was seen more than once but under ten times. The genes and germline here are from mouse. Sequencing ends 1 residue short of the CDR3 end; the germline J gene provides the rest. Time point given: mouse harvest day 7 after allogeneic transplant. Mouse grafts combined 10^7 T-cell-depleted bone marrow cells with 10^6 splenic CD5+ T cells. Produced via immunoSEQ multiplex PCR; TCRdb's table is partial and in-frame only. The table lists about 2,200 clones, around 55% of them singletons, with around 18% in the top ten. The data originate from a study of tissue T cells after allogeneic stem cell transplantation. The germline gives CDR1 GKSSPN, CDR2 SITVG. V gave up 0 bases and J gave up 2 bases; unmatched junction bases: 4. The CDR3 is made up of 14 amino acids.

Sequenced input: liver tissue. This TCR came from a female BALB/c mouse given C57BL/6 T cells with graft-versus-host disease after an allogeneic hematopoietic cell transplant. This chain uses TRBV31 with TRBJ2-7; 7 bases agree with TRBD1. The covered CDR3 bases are TGTGCCTGGAGTCTAGGGGACAGTGCCTATGAACAGTAC. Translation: CAWSLGDSAYEQY. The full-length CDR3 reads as CAWSLGDSAYEQYF.